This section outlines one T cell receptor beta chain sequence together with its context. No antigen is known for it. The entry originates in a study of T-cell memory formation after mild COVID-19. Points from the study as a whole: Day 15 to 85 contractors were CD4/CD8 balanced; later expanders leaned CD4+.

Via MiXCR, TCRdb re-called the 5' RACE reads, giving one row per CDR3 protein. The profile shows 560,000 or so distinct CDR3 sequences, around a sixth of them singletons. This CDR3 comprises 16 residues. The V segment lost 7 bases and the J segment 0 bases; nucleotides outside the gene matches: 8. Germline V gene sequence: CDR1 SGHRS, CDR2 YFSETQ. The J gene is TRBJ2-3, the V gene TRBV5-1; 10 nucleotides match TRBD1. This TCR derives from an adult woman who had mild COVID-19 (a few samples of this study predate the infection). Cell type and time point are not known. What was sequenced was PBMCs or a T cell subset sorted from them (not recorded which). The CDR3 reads CASRTGGSPSTDTQYF. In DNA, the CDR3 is TGCGCCAGCCGGACAGGGGGATCTCCTAGCACAGATACGCAGTATTTT.